This TCR beta chain was recorded in a study of CD8+ T cells in alopecia areata. Whole-study context: Treatment of the treated patients consisted of oral tofacitinib, 5 to 10 mg twice daily.

T lymphocytes (CD4+ and CD8+) were sorted from PBMCs. Notes on the study in general: Normal scalp had lower clonality than lesional scalp, with alopecia totalis/universalis lesions showing this most strongly. Whereas mice showed it more clearly, TCR sharing across patients was murkier, possibly because of HLA.

It was cDNA, reverse transcribed from extracted RNA, that served as the sequencing template. TCRdb's table, derived via immunoSEQ multiplex PCR, lists solely in-frame clones and lacks some. Here the sample spans hundreds of thousands of clones, 67% being singletons. A remark on this clone: Its target is not known.

CDR3 length: 13 residues. Germline values: CDR1 LGHNT, CDR2 FRNRAP. The V end lost 2 bases, the J end lost 5 bases, and 9 bases lay between the germline ends. This sample comprised CD4+ T cells sorted from blood, obtained at week 0. The clonotype was recovered from a human donor with alopecia areata. The chain joins TRBV12-5 to TRBJ2-5; no firm D call. In DNA form, the CDR3 reads TGTGCTAGTGGTTTGCTACCTCGGGAGACCCAGTACTTC. This sequence encodes CASGLLPRETQYF.